The rows below give T cell receptor beta chains drawn from one sample of a study of T cells after yellow fever vaccination. TCRdb re-derived calls from the 5' RACE reads in MiXCR, one entry per CDR3 protein. The sample consists of about 550,000 distinct CDR3 sequences, about 19% of them appearing once. The specimen comprised PBMCs, sampled 15 days after the yellow fever booster vaccination. The receptors here all came from a young man who received the YFV17D yellow fever vaccine. Each CDR3 is given without its conserved first and last residue. D genes are given only for firm matches.

>TRBJ2-7|NA|TRBV20-1
SASRAVFYEQY
>TRBJ2-3|NA|TRBV20-1
SAREVTDTQY
>TRBJ2-1|NA|TRBV23-1
ASRRSETYYNEQF
>TRBJ2-1|NA|TRBV29-1
SASDLEQF
>TRBJ1-2|NA|TRBV29-1
SVEDWVHGYT
>TRBJ2-2|NA|TRBV29-1
SVVISPGTGELF
>TRBJ2-1|TRBD2|TRBV2
ASRRLAGSDNEQF
>TRBJ2-1|TRBD2|TRBV20-1
SARPPAGGVYNEQF
>TRBJ2-7|NA|TRBV28
ASSSWRVSYEQY
>TRBJ1-4|NA|TRBV27
ASSFRGNEKLF
>TRBJ2-3|TRBD2|TRBV20-1
SANVREGSDTQY
>TRBJ2-2|NA|TRBV7-2
ASSESWARRELF
>TRBJ2-2|TRBD2|TRBV28
ASGVASGSETGELF
>TRBJ2-2|NA|TRBV15
ATSRDRAGHTGELF
>TRBJ2-3|NA|TRBV7-2
ASSSRWANTQY